This TCR beta chain was sequenced for a study of T cell responses to AZD1222 COVID-19 vaccine. V was clipped by 3 bases and J by 0 bases, with 8 bases between them. The CDR3 consists of 14 residues. Per the germline V gene, CDR1 is KGHSH and CDR2 is LQKENI. Clones were sequenced by immunoSEQ multiplex PCR, and TCRdb holds only the in-frame ones, with some missing. The table has about 82,000 clones, 90% seen once. About this clone: What it binds is unknown.

Study-wide results and limits: Seropositivity was recorded at baseline in only a handful of AZD1222 recipients.

This chain joins TRBV18 and TRBJ1-1, with D possibly matching TRBD1 (6 bases). This receptor was obtained from an adult in good health. Sequenced here: peripheral blood, sampled on day 0 of AZD1222 vaccination. The CDR3: CASSPQGLNTEAFF. CDR3 nucleotide sequence: TGTGCCAGCTCACCGCAGGGGCTGAACACTGAAGCTTTCTTT.